This is a list of T cell receptor beta chains from one sample in a study of T cell repertoires in cytomegalovirus infection. TCRdb re-derived calls from the reads in MiXCR, one entry per CDR3 protein. This sample has around 800,000 distinct CDR3 sequences, with 30% to 35% found just once. The antigens these receptors bind are not known. Sequenced here: cultured CD8+ T cells from PBMCs, sampled from culture after CMV antigen stimulation. All receptors derive from a human donor in good health (CMV status not recorded). Some clones in this sample may be carry-over from other donors' samples. CDR3s include the opening cysteine and the closing phenylalanine or tryptophan. The D gene is left open where the match is weak. Clone size is given for some rows only: seen once, a few or many times, or a class if the clone is expanded.

v_gene: TRBV7-2
abundance: many
j_gene: TRBJ1-2
d_gene: TRBD1
CDR3nt: TGTGCCAGCAGCCCGGGGACAGGGAGGAGGAATGGCTACACCTTC
CDR3aa: CASSPGTGRRNGYTF

v_gene: TRBV6-6
abundance: -
j_gene: TRBJ2-1
d_gene: TRBD2
CDR3nt: TGTGCCAGCAGTTATGTCGGGGGGGCGGAGGAGCAGTTCTTC
CDR3aa: CASSYVGGAEEQFF

v_gene: TRBV6-1
abundance: many
j_gene: TRBJ2-6
d_gene: TRBD1
CDR3nt: TGTGCCAGCAGTGAACAGGGGGCTGGGGCCAACGTCCTGACTTTC
CDR3aa: CASSEQGAGANVLTF

v_gene: TRBV7-6
abundance: many
j_gene: TRBJ2-7
d_gene: TRBD2
CDR3nt: TGTGCCAGCAGCTCGCGGACTAGCGGGGGGACCTACGAGCAGTACTTC
CDR3aa: CASSSRTSGGTYEQYF

v_gene: TRBV4-2
abundance: -
j_gene: TRBJ2-1
d_gene: -
CDR3nt: TGTGCCAGCAGCCAAAAAGTAGCGCCCTACAATGAGCAGTTCTTC
CDR3aa: CASSQKVAPYNEQFF

v_gene: TRBV20-1
abundance: few
j_gene: TRBJ1-2
d_gene: -
CDR3nt: TGCAGTGCTAGGGGATATGGCTACACCTTC
CDR3aa: CSARGYGYTF

v_gene: TRBV4-1
abundance: many
j_gene: TRBJ1-2
d_gene: -
CDR3nt: TGCGCCAGCAGCCAAGGTCCAGGGGACTATGGCTACACCTTC
CDR3aa: CASSQGPGDYGYTF

v_gene: TRBV7-9
abundance: many
j_gene: TRBJ1-5
d_gene: TRBD1
CDR3nt: TGTGCCAGCAGCCGGACAGGGGATGAGGGTATCAATCAGCCCCAGCATTTT
CDR3aa: CASSRTGDEGINQPQHF

v_gene: TRBV20-1
abundance: -
j_gene: TRBJ2-3
d_gene: -
CDR3nt: TGCAGTGCTGATACAGGATGGCGCACAGATACGCAGTATTTT
CDR3aa: CSADTGWRTDTQYF

v_gene: TRBV7-3
abundance: -
j_gene: TRBJ2-3
d_gene: -
CDR3nt: TGTGCCAGCAGCTTAACAGGGTGGGCCAGCACAGATACGCAGTATTTT
CDR3aa: CASSLTGWASTDTQYF

v_gene: TRBV12-5
abundance: -
j_gene: TRBJ2-1
d_gene: -
CDR3nt: TGTGCTAGTGGTTTCAGGGTCCCCTACAATGAGCAGTTCTTC
CDR3aa: CASGFRVPYNEQFF

v_gene: TRBV7-9
abundance: -
j_gene: TRBJ2-7
d_gene: TRBD2
CDR3nt: TGTGCCAGCAGCTTCATGCGGGGGTCCTACGAGCAGTACTTC
CDR3aa: CASSFMRGSYEQYF

v_gene: TRBV12-3/TRBV12-4
abundance: few
j_gene: TRBJ1-3
d_gene: -
CDR3nt: TGTGCCAGCAGTCGCCGGGACACCCTCTCTGGAAACACCATATATTTT
CDR3aa: CASSRRDTLSGNTIYF

v_gene: TRBV6-1
abundance: -
j_gene: TRBJ1-5
d_gene: TRBD1
CDR3nt: TGTGCCAGCAGTCCGGGACAGGTTCGTCGGCCCCAGCATTTT
CDR3aa: CASSPGQVRRPQHF

v_gene: TRBV7-2
abundance: many
j_gene: TRBJ2-2
d_gene: -
CDR3nt: TGTGCCAGCAGCCCCATGAGCGTCGGCGGGGAGCTGTTTTTT
CDR3aa: CASSPMSVGGELFF

v_gene: TRBV15
abundance: few
j_gene: TRBJ1-2
d_gene: TRBD1
CDR3nt: TGTGCCACCAGCAGGCAACAGGGGGACGTCTATGGCTACACCTTC
CDR3aa: CATSRQQGDVYGYTF

v_gene: TRBV7-2
abundance: many
j_gene: TRBJ2-1
d_gene: -
CDR3nt: TGTGCCAGCATCAGGAACAATGAGCAGTTCTTC
CDR3aa: CASIRNNEQFF

v_gene: TRBV9
abundance: -
j_gene: TRBJ1-1
d_gene: -
CDR3nt: TGTGCCAGCACCGGACATGATGTGACTGAAGCTTTCTTT
CDR3aa: CASTGHDVTEAFF

v_gene: TRBV29-1
abundance: few
j_gene: TRBJ1-2
d_gene: TRBD1
CDR3nt: TGCAGCGTTGAAGATCAGCAGGGGGCCTATGGCTACACCTTC
CDR3aa: CSVEDQQGAYGYTF

v_gene: TRBV27
abundance: -
j_gene: TRBJ2-1
d_gene: -
CDR3nt: TGTGCCAGCAGTTTGTTCGAGAAGCAGTTCTTC
CDR3aa: CASSLFEKQFF

v_gene: TRBV7-6
abundance: medium-sized
j_gene: TRBJ2-7
d_gene: TRBD1
CDR3nt: TGTGCCAGCAGCCCCTGGGCCAGGGGGACCGAGCAGTACTTC
CDR3aa: CASSPWARGTEQYF

v_gene: TRBV24-1
abundance: -
j_gene: TRBJ2-3
d_gene: -
CDR3nt: TGTGCCACCAGTGACGGGGGATATACGCAGTATTTT
CDR3aa: CATSDGGYTQYF